This T cell receptor beta chain was obtained from a study of shared clonotypes between healthy human individuals (dated by TCRdb to 2018 to 2021). Turning to the overall study: The cohort included three men and a couple of women between 18 and 49 years of age. Leukapheresis yielded between about 0.94 and 10 billion PBMCs per donor. Blood TCR repertoires of five healthy adults were deeply sequenced to estimate repertoire size and the extent of clonotype sharing between individuals. To increase sequencing depth and limit assay-specific biases, different laboratories used diverse techniques to prepare libraries and sequence TCR repertoires. Per donor, three plates each were used for CD4 naive and CD4 memory, two for CD8 naive, and one for CD8 memory.

Using the deep immunoSEQ assay, TCR CDR3 regions were amplified from genomic DNA by multiplex PCR. For each cell subset, the extracted genomic DNA was distributed evenly across all wells of several immunoSEQ 96-well plates, and each plate served as one replicate. Each replicate PCR for sorted subsets received about 0.2 ug genomic DNA, equal to roughly 30,000 T cell genomes. The purified libraries were quantified using a Qubit 3.0 fluorometer, sized with a Bioanalyzer 2100, and then quantified again using the KAPA Library Quantification kit. A separate single-read 150-cycle Illumina NextSeq 550 flow cell was used to sequence each immunoSEQ 96-well plate. The paper's data handling went like this. Because the immunoSEQ output included only junctional sequences and no quality scores, the filtering could not be the same as the filtering used for full-length reads. Sequences were annotated with PyIR, a Python wrapper for IgBLAST v1.9, and V/J genes and CDR3 were assigned using IMGT germline references. Any read was removed if the V/J assignment was weak (E-value above 1e-6), the CDR3 was missing, or the read contained stop codons, out-of-frame junctions, or ambiguous translated residues. V3J clonotypes were defined by identical inferred V gene, J gene, and CDR3 amino acid sequence. To compute the percentage overlap between repertoires, the number of shared unique clonotypes was divided by the size of the smaller repertoire. Repertoire richness was assessed with RTK rarefaction, the Chao1 estimator, and Recon v2.1 estimates of unobserved clonotypes. For all TCRbeta clonotypes obtained by the gDNA method from a handful of donors, generation probabilities were computed with OLGA. The clones in this table, taken by TCRdb from immuneACCESS, are in-frame only. Not every clone is retained; where verified, under half of the shortfall comes from an unresolved V gene, and the cause of the rest is unknown. For V, J and clone size, that table is used; D and trimming come from the DNA. This sample has 2 million to 3 million clones in its table, and roughly 93% of those were observed once. Around 0.37% of the sample belongs to the ten largest clones.

Overall results and qualifications from the work: Because the study included only a small number of donors, the genetic and exposure-history diversity represented was limited. Higher generation probabilities were observed for clonotypes shared by all four sorted-subset donors than for non-shared clonotypes. Rarefaction of sorted-subset datasets indicated incomplete sequencing despite the large sequencing depth. Naive subsets generally had larger estimated clonotype richness than memory subsets. Sampling was restricted to blood, and TCR repertoires in tissue are likely to differ from TCR repertoires in blood. Pairwise subsampling led to the expectation that sequencing depth would affect the degree of clonotype sharing among donors. Roughly 5% of naive CD4, around 3.6% of naive CD8, approximately 2.2% of memory CD4, and 0.4% of memory CD8 clonotypes were shared across four donors.

For this clone: The clone's antigen remains unknown. No base quality values were provided; no much bigger clone lies one nucleotide off.

Cut back by 0 bases and 10 bases, the V and J ends lie 13 bases apart. The CDR3 sequence holds 14 residues, the cysteine and phenylalanine included. The CDR3 DNA has 42 bases and is translated from base 1. From the germline V gene, CDR1 is SGHRS and CDR2 is YFSETQ. The donors were healthy, HIV-negative adults with no recently reported acute infections or vaccinations. Every donor was a Caucasian adult living in Nashville, Tennessee, USA. Magnetic negative selection was used to enrich CD4+ T cells, after which naive cells were positively selected on CD45RA and the negative fraction became the memory subset. After blood collection by leukapheresis, PBMCs were isolated using Ficoll-Histopaque density gradient centrifugation and then cryopreserved in the vapor phase of liquid nitrogen. Analytical flow cytometry was used to check the purity and quantity of every magnetically sorted T cell population. Genomic DNA was isolated from each sorted fraction and quantified by UV absorbance on a Nanodrop 2000c.

The receptor was derived from a man aged 18 to 35 in good health. Some clones in this sample may be carry-over from other donors' samples. Sequencing input: naive CD4+ T cells from PBMCs. The cell subset or site label, read with the paper, signifies: CD45RA+ positively selected. The sequence is built from TRBV5-1 and TRBJ2-2, with the D gene not confidently named. In nucleotide form, the sequence is TGCGCCAGCAGCTTGGAAGCAGCCCGACCGGAGCTGTTTTTT. It is translated as CASSLEAARPELFF.